This entry concerns a single T cell receptor beta chain. This sample is part of a study of control samples from healthy donors and cancer patients. Clones were sequenced by immunoSEQ multiplex PCR, and TCRdb holds only the in-frame ones, with some missing. The data show about 110,000 clones, with roughly 80% seen just once and about 12% held by the top ten. Germline CDR1 is SGDLS and CDR2 is YYNGEE. This CDR3 has 16 amino acids. Germline trimming cut 3 bases from V and 4 bases from J; bases unmatched to any gene: 10. The clonotype originates from a woman between 45 and 65 years old in good health. The chain couples TRBV9 to TRBJ2-3; 8 bases match TRBD1. The sample taken for sequencing was blood. CDR3 sequence: CASSEDSGGGPDTQYF. Here the CDR3 DNA reads TGTGCCAGCAGCGAGGACTCAGGGGGCGGACCAGATACGCAGTATTTT.